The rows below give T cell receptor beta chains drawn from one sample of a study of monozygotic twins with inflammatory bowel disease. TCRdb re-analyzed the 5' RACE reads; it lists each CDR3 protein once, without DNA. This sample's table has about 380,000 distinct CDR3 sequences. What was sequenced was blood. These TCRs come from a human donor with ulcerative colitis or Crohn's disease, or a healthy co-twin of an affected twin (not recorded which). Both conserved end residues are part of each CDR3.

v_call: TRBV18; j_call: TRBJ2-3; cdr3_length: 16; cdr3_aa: CASSPPLLATTDTQYF
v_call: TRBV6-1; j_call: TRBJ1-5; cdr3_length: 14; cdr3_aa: CASRGTGSNQPQHF
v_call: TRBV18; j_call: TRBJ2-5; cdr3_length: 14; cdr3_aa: CASSRSGSQETQYF
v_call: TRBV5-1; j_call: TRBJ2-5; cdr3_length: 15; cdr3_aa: CASSLFGDTQETQYF
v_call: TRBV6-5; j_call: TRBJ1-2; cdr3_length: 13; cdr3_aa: CASSYQTSYGYTF
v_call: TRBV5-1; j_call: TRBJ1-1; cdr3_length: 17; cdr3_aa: CASSSPTGLNMNTEAFF
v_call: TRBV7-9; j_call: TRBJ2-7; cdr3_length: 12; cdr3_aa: CASSPPADEQYF
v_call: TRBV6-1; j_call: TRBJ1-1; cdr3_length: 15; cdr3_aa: CASTQDRGRNTEAFF
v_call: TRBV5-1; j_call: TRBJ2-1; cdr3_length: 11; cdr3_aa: CASSLGQQQFF
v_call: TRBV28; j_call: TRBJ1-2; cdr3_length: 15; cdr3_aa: CASIGGQGAYYGYTF
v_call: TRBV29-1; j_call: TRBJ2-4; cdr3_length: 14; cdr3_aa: CSVARGRAKNIQYF
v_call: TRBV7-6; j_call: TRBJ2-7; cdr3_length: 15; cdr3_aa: CASSLETGTSYEQYF
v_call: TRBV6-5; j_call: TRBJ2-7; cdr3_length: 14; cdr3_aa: CASSYDRGSYEQYF
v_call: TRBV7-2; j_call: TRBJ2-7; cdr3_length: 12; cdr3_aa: CASSLAGTALLF
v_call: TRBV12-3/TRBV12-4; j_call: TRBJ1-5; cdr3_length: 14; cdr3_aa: CASSPGQAHQPQHF
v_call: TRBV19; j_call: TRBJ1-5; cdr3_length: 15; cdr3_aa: CASRLLQGGNQPQHF
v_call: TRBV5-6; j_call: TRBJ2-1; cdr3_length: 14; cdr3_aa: CASSLVGRGTEQFF
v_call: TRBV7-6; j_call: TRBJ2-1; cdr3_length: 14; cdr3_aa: CASSLGGAGNEQFF
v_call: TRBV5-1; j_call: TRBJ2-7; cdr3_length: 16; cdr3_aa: CASSLLGGESSYEQYF
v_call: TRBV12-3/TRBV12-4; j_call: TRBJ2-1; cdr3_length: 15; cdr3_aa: CASIPGRAGNNEQFF
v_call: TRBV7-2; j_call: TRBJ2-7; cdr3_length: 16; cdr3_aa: CASSLAGIPSSYEQYF
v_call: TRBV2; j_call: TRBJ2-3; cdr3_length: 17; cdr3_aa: CASSEGWPSGGADTQYF
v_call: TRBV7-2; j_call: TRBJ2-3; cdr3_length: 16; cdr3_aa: CASSFGLTMLTDTQYF
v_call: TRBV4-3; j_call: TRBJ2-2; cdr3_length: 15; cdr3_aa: CATSLGTDNTGELFF
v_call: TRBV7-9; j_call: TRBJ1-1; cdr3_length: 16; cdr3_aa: CASSLGQGQGAGEAFF
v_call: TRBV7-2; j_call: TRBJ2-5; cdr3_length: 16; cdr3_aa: CASKILGGTYQETQYF
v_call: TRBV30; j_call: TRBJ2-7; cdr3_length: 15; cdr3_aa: CAWRGSWGFPYEQYF
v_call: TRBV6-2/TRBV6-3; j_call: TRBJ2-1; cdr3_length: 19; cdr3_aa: CASSYSWLGQDRSYNEQFF
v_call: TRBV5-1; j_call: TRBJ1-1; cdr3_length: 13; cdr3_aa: CASSFPMNTEAFF
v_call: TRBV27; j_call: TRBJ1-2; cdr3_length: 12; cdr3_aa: CASRDRGLGYTF
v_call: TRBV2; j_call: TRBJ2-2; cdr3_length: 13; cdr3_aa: CASSEQGAGELFF
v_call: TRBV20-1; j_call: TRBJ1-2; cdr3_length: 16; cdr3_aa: CSARGDRGQEGYGYTF
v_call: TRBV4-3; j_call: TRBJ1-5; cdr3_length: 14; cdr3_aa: CASSQGQSNQPQHF
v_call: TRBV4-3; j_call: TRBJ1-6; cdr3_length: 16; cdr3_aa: CASSQEWGQMNSPLHF
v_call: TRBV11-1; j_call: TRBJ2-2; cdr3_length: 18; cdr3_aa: CASSATSGGAGGTGELFF
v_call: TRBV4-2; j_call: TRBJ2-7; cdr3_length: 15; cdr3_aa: CASSRPGESSYEQYF
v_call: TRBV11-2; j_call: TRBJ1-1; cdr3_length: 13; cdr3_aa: CASSLVPVTEAFF
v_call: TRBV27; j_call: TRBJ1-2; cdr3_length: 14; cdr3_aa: CASSLRTDSHGYTF
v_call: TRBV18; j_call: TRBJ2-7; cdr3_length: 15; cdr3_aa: CASSPTDSHSYEQYF
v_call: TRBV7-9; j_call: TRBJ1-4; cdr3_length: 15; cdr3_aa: CASSFRQGTVEKLFF
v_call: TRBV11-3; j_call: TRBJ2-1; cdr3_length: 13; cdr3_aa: CASSFQPHNEQFF
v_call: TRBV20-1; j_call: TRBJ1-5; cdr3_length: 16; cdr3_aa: CSASDSRRVSNQPQHF
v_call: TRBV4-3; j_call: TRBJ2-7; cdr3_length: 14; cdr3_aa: CASSQDSRSYEQYF
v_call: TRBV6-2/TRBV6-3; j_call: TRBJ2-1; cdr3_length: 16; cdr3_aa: CASSLTGTSSLNEQFF
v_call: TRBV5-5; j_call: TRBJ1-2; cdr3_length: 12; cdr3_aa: CASSLAGAGWGF
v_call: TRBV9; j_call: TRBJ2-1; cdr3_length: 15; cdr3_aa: CASSLGRANYNEQFF
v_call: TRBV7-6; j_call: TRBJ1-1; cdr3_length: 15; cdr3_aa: CASSLTGLSNTEAFF
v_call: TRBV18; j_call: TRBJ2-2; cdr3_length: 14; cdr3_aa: CASSPAGNTGELFF
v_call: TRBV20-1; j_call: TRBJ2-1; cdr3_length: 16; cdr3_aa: CSATRGGAHSYNEQFF
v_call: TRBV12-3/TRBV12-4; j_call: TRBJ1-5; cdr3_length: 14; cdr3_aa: CASRIGTGNQPQHF
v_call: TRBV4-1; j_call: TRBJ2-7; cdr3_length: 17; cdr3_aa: CASSQDLGQGAGYEQYF
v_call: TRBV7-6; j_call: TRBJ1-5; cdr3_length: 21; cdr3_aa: CASSLDVKNRDRVMINQPQHF